The next 32 T cell receptor beta chains were all read from a single sample in a study of cytomegalovirus exposure and HLA in healthy donors. The PCR contained 60 Vbeta and 13 Jbeta primers. Profiling relied on immunoSEQ multiplex PCR, and the TCRdb table lists in-frame clones only, not all of them. The sample table includes 100,000 to 150,000 clones. Sequencing was performed on PBMCs. The receptors stem from a man between 18 and 35 years old in good health and CMV-seronegative.

This rearrangement joins TRBV15 to TRBJ2-5, with D possibly being TRBD2 (5 bases). The CDR3 totals 15 residues. Between the trimmed V and J ends, which lost 0 bases and 7 bases, there was a span of 15 bases. The germline CDR1 and CDR2 sequences are LNHNV and YYDKDF (reference sequence). CDR3 DNA sequence: TGTGCCACCAGCAGAGATCGGGGAGCACGGGGGACCCAGTACTTC. Its protein is CATSRDRGARGTQYF.

The chain is built from TRBV4-1 and TRBJ1-1; D is unresolved. Germline lookup yields CDR1 MGHRA and CDR2 YSYEKL. Trimming removed 3 bases at V and 1 base at J, with 9 bases between. The CDR3 runs to 14 residues. The CDR3 is CASSHPGENTEAFF. The CDR3 DNA reads as TGCGCCAGCAGCCATCCCGGAGAGAACACTGAAGCTTTCTTT.

This chain connects TRBV7-9 to TRBJ1-4; D gene ambiguous. The CDR3 sequence is 11 residues long. The V gene's germline CDR1 is SEHNR and CDR2 FQNEAQ (reference sequence). Trimming shortened V by 1 base and J by 12 bases, and 6 bases separated the two germline ends. CDR3 coding DNA: TGTGCCAGCAGCTTAGGACTCGAACTGTTTTTT. Encoded protein: CASSLGLELFF.

The chain couples TRBV4-1 to TRBJ2-1; D unclear. Germline CDR1 and CDR2: MGHRA and YSYEKL. V was pared by 1 base and J by 3 bases, with 13 bases between. The CDR3 contains 16 residues. CDR3 amino acids: CASSQGPQLVYNEQFF. Here the CDR3 DNA reads TGCGCCAGCAGCCAAGGCCCGCAATTAGTCTACAATGAGCAGTTCTTC.

The chain employs TRBV20-1 and TRBJ2-1, with D unclear. Germline CDR1 and CDR2: DFQATT and SNEGSKA (reference sequence). The V and J ends lost 8 bases and 7 bases respectively, with 9 bases between them. This CDR3 contains 10 residues. The CDR3, as DNA: TGCAGTCCGCCGGAGAATGAGCAGTTCTTC. Translating it yields CSPPENEQFF.

The V gene is TRBV18, the J gene TRBJ2-5; 9 positions agree with TRBD1. The length of the CDR3 is 16 residues. With V trimmed by 3 bases and J by 5 bases, 10 bases remained unmatched. Looked up from germline, CDR1 is KGHSH and CDR2 is LQKENI. This chain's CDR3 is CASSPGQGGYGETQYF. CDR3 nucleotide sequence: TGTGCCAGCTCACCGGGACAGGGCGGGTATGGTGAGACCCAGTACTTC.

CDR3 residues: CASSDSTSGSNEQFF. CDR3 bases: TGTGCCAGCAGTGACTCGACTAGCGGGAGCAATGAGCAGTTCTTC. The chain employs TRBV6-4 and TRBJ2-1; 12 nucleotides line up with TRBD2. Germline CDR1 reads MRHNA; CDR2 reads SNTAGT. This CDR3 has 15 residues. Trimming cost V 0 bases and J 6 bases; bases outside gene matches: 0.

CDR3 region: CASSQDKGSKNTGELFF. For the CDR3, the DNA is TGCGCCAGCAGCCAAGATAAAGGGAGTAAGAACACCGGGGAGCTGTTTTTT. This chain joins TRBV4-1 and TRBJ2-2, with TRBD2 as a possible D gene (5 bases). Germline CDR1 is MGHRA and CDR2 is YSYEKL. V shed 0 bases and J shed 1 base, with 12 bases lying between them. This CDR3 contains 17 residues.

Written as DNA, the CDR3 is TGTGCCAGCAGTTACCGGGGGGCCGGAGAGACCCAGTACTTC. It is translated as CASSYRGAGETQYF. The chain combines TRBV6-5 with TRBJ2-5, with a possible D match to TRBD2 (7 bases). This CDR3 spans 14 amino acids. V gave up 2 bases and J gave up 4 bases, with 11 bases separating them. Germline-derived CDR1 and CDR2 are MNHEY and SVGAGI.

CDR3: CASSLRLAGANEQFF. The CDR3 nucleotides are TGTGCCAGCAGTCTGAGACTAGCGGGAGCTAATGAGCAGTTCTTC. This chain connects TRBV27 to TRBJ2-1, with 12 bases fitting TRBD2. There are 15 residues in the CDR3. After removal of 5 bases from V and 7 bases from J, the junction contained 6 bases not matched to a gene. Germline V gene sequence: CDR1 MNHEY, CDR2 SMNVEV (reference sequence).

The chain links TRBV9 to TRBJ1-2, with TRBD1 identical over 11 bases. Trimming cost V 3 bases and J 8 bases; bases outside gene matches: 0. CDR1 SGDLS and CDR2 YYNGEE come from the germline V gene. The CDR3 is made up of 12 amino acids. The CDR3 loop is CASSGTGGGYTF. CDR3 DNA: TGTGCCAGCAGCGGGACAGGGGGCGGCTACACCTTC.

The chain uses TRBV28 and TRBJ2-3, with TRBD2 identical over 9 bases. Germline trimming cut 3 bases from V and 3 bases from J; bases unmatched to any gene: 4. Germline CDR1 is MDHEN and CDR2 is SYDVKM. The CDR3 extends over 15 amino acids. This chain's CDR3 is CASSFPAGGTDTQYF. The CDR3 DNA reads as TGTGCCAGCAGTTTTCCGGCGGGAGGGACAGATACGCAGTATTTT.

The rearrangement links TRBV19 to TRBJ1-6; weak D call: TRBD1 (5 bases). The ends were cut back, 5 bases at V and 5 bases at J, with 19 bases in the middle. The length of the CDR3 is 17 residues. Germline-derived CDR1 and CDR2 are LNHDA and SQIVND (reference sequence). CDR3 nucleotides: TGTGCCAGTAGTTCCTCGGGGGTGCCGTCTAATAATTCACCCCTCCACTTT. It is translated as CASSSSGVPSNNSPLHF.

The rearrangement uses TRBV2 and TRBJ2-1; possible D gene TRBD2, 6 bases. V lost 10 bases, J lost 12 bases, and 22 bases lay in between. This CDR3 is 13 amino acids long. Germline V gene sequence: CDR1 SNHLY, CDR2 FYNNEI. The CDR3 DNA reads TGTGCCATCCCCGGGAGAAAGCTTACGGGGCAGTTCTTC. Protein sequence: CAIPGRKLTGQFF.

V usage is TRBV5-1 and J usage is TRBJ1-3; D is unclear. Between the trimmed V and J ends, which lost 0 bases and 0 bases, there was a span of 10 bases. Germline V gene lookup returns CDR1 SGHRS and CDR2 YFSETQ. The CDR3 runs to 16 residues. CDR3 DNA sequence: TGCGCCAGCAGCTTGGGTGGCGGATCCTCTGGAAACACCATATATTTT. Its translation: CASSLGGGSSGNTIYF.

The chain links TRBV6-5 to TRBJ1-5, with 10 bases fitting TRBD1. The CDR3 contains 15 residues. V lost 0 bases, J lost 6 bases, and 2 bases stayed unmatched. From germline, CDR1 is MNHEY and CDR2 SVGAGI. CDR3 sequence (DNA): TGTGCCAGCAGTTACTCGGACAGGGGGAGTCAGCCCCAGCATTTT. This codes for CASSYSDRGSQPQHF.

This chain links TRBV5-6 with TRBJ2-1; tentatively, D is TRBD1 (5 bases). This CDR3 has 14 amino acids. V shed 0 bases and J shed 3 bases, with 7 bases lying between them. Germline loops: CDR1 SGHDT, CDR2 YYEEEE. The CDR3 here is CASSLVDSYNEQFF. The CDR3 nucleotides read TGTGCCAGCAGCTTGGTTGACAGCTACAATGAGCAGTTCTTC. The variable domain in full, completed from reference TRBV5-6 and TRBJ2-1, reads DAGVTQSPTHLIKTRGQQVTLRCSPKSGHDTVSWYQQALGQGPQFIFQYYEEEERQRGNFPDRFSGHQFPNYSSELNVNALLLGDSALYLCASSLVDSYNEQFFGPGTRLTVL.

CDR3 DNA: TGTGCCAGCAGCTTGGTTACAGGTGCTCCCCTCCACTTT. Translated: CASSLVTGAPLHF. The chain is built from TRBV5-8 and TRBJ1-6; a weak D match, TRBD1 (5 bases). Trimming shortened V by 0 bases and J by 13 bases, and 11 bases separated the two germline ends. The CDR3 has 13 residues. Per germline, CDR1 SGHTS and CDR2 YDEGEE. Full variable domain (rest looked up from reference TRBV5-8 and TRBJ1-6): EAGVTQSPTHLIKTRGQQATLRCSPISGHTSVYWYQQALGLGLQFLLWYDEGEERNRGNFPPRFSGRQFPNYSSELNVNALELEDSALYLCASSLVTGAPLHFGNGTRLTVT.

The chain employs TRBV6-5 and TRBJ1-4; 8 bases are a match to TRBD1. The CDR3 is 15 residues long. CDR1 and CDR2 (germline): MNHEY, SVGAGI. Germline trimming cut 6 bases from V and 4 bases from J; bases unmatched to any gene: 7. DNA of the CDR3: TGTGCCAGCAGCCCTGACAGGGGAAGTAATGAAAAACTGTTTTTT. It codes for CASSPDRGSNEKLFF.

The chain links TRBV5-1 to TRBJ2-5, with a possible D match to TRBD1 (6 bases). The better agreement between TRBJ2-7 and the DNA end casts doubt on the J call. CDR3 length: 14 amino acids. CDR1 and CDR2 (germline): SGHRS, YFSETQ. CDR3 sequence: CASSLPRQDGEQYF. The CDR3 region has the DNA TGCGCCAGCAGCCTCCCTCGACAGGACGGCGAGCAGTACTTC.

The chain is built from TRBV5-4 and TRBJ1-1; D gene ambiguous. The ends were cut back, 4 bases at V and 5 bases at J, with 12 bases in the middle. The CDR3 runs to 13 residues. Germline V gene sequence: CDR1 SGHNT, CDR2 YYREEE (reference sequence). CDR3 residues: CASSKKGRTEAFF. In DNA form, the CDR3 reads TGTGCCAGCAGCAAAAAAGGGAGGACTGAAGCTTTCTTT.

This rearrangement joins TRBV18 to TRBJ1-1, with TRBD1 as a possible D gene (5 bases). Germline CDR1 reads KGHSH; CDR2 reads LQKENI. With 3 bases removed from V and 5 bases from J, the gap between germline ends came to 13 bases. The CDR3 totals 14 residues. The CDR3 DNA reads TGTGCCAGCTCACCTCAGGGTAGTAGGACTGAAGCTTTCTTT. Translation gives CASSPQGSRTEAFF.

CDR3: CASSPAEGNTGELFF. In DNA form, the CDR3 reads TGTGCCAGCTCACCAGCAGAGGGTAACACCGGGGAGCTGTTTTTT. This sequence joins TRBV18 and TRBJ2-2; TRBD2 is a possible D gene (5 bases). Germline loops: CDR1 KGHSH, CDR2 LQKENI. The CDR3 runs 15 residues. The V gene lost 2 bases and the J gene lost 2 bases, with 9 bases spanning the gap.

The chain uses TRBV9 and TRBJ2-5; 16 bases are shared with TRBD2. Judging by the DNA end, TRBJ2-7 fits better; the J call may be wrong. Germline lookup yields CDR1 SGDLS and CDR2 YYNGEE. The CDR3 runs to 20 residues. The CDR3 loop reads CASSLTGGLAGGPSSYEQYF. DNA for the CDR3: TGTGCCAGCAGCCTAACCGGGGGACTAGCGGGAGGGCCAAGCTCCTACGAGCAGTACTTC.

The chain couples TRBV28 to TRBJ2-7, with a tentative D call TRBD1 (6 bases). Trimming cost V 8 bases and J 2 bases, with 16 bases left between them. CDR3 length: 14 residues. Germline CDR1 and CDR2: MDHEN and SYDVKM. CDR3 residues: CASSVPDRTYEQYF. CDR3 in DNA: TGTGCCAGCTCGGTGCCGGACAGAACCTACGAGCAGTACTTC.

The chain links TRBV30 to TRBJ2-7; weak D call: TRBD2 (7 bases). The CDR3 has 13 amino acids. Germline lookup yields CDR1 GTSNPN and CDR2 SVGIG (reference sequence). Between the trimmed V and J ends, which lost 8 bases and 2 bases, there was a span of 16 bases. As DNA, the CDR3 is TGTGCCCAAGAGGGGGGGGGCGCCTACGAGCAGTACTTC. This sequence encodes CAQEGGGAYEQYF.

This chain joins TRBV28 and TRBJ2-7; D gene ambiguous. The CDR3 is 12 residues long. V was shortened by 6 bases and J by 1 base, with 7 bases between the two germline ends. CDR1 is MDHEN, CDR2 SYDVKM, per germline. For the CDR3, the DNA is TGTGCCAGCAGGTCAGATTCCTACGAGCAGTACTTC. Its translation is CASRSDSYEQYF. The variable domain in full, completed from reference TRBV28 and TRBJ2-7, reads DVKVTQSSRYLVKRTGEKVFLECVQDMDHENMFWYRQDPGLGLRLIYFSYDVKMKEKGDIPEGYSVSREKKERFSLILESASTNQTSMYLCASRSDSYEQYFGPGTRLTVT.

V gene TRBV11-2 combines with J gene TRBJ1-1; a possible D gene is TRBD1 (5 bases). CDR1 is SGHAT and CDR2 is FQNNGV in the germline V gene. Trimming pared 3 bases from V and 4 bases from J, leaving 12 bases between. This CDR3 region has 14 residues. The CDR3 here is CASSLKGLGTEAFF. The CDR3 region has the DNA TGTGCCAGCAGCTTGAAGGGGTTGGGCACTGAAGCTTTCTTT.

The chain recombines TRBV25-1 with TRBJ2-2; maybe TRBD1 (6 bases). From germline, CDR1 is MGHDK and CDR2 SYGVNS. With 5 bases removed from V and 0 bases from J, the gap between germline ends came to 13 bases. The CDR3 spans 16 residues. CDR3 nucleotide sequence: TGTGCCAGCAGTCAACCCGGGACACCGAACACCGGGGAGCTGTTTTTT. Protein product: CASSQPGTPNTGELFF.

The chain uses TRBV28 and TRBJ1-2; D might be TRBD1 (6 bases). This CDR3 region has 16 residues. V was cut by 3 bases and J by 1 base, with 15 bases left in between. CDR1 is MDHEN, CDR2 SYDVKM, per germline. The CDR3 here is CASSFGGAGSNYGYTF. The DNA for the CDR3 is TGTGCCAGCAGTTTCGGGGGGGCAGGGAGTAACTATGGCTACACCTTC.

V usage is TRBV7-2 and J usage is TRBJ1-5; D unresolved. Germline V lookup: CDR1 SGHTA, CDR2 FQGNSA. V lost 0 bases to trimming and J lost 3 bases, with 6 bases between them. The CDR3 length is 14 residues. The CDR3 DNA reads as TGTGCCAGCAGCTTAGCACAGTACAATCAGCCCCAGCATTTT. Protein sequence: CASSLAQYNQPQHF. The full variable domain, rest sourced from reference TRBV7-2 and TRBJ1-5, is GAGVSQSPSNKVTEKGKDVELRCDPISGHTALYWYRQSLGQGLEFLIYFQGNSAPDKSGLPSDRFSAERTGGSVSTLTIQRTQQEDSAVYLCASSLAQYNQPQHFGDGTRLSIL.

The CDR3 sequence is CASSLAGGRSYNEQFF. The DNA for the CDR3 is TGTGCCAGCAGCTTAGCGGGGGGCCGCTCCTACAATGAGCAGTTCTTC. The V gene is TRBV13, the J gene TRBJ2-1, with D maybe TRBD2 (7 bases). V lost 1 base to trimming and J lost 0 bases, with 10 bases between them. The CDR3 has 16 amino acids. The V gene's germline CDR1 is PRHDT and CDR2 FYEKMQ (reference sequence).